This TCR beta chain stems from a study of cytomegalovirus exposure and HLA in healthy donors. Study outcomes and limitations: As a later analysis revealed, most CMV-associated TCR beta chains appeared HLA-restricted. It was confirmed in vitro that three of the CMV-associated chains were specific for CMV antigens. Sequencing probably produced one cluster of sequence variants that were highly shared. An analysis done earlier found most TCR beta V segments productive about 87% or about 30% of the time.

Concerning this clone itself: Its antigen remains unidentified.

This CDR3 comprises 17 residues. Both 60 Vbeta primers and 13 Jbeta primers went into the PCR. Assay used: immunoSEQ multiplex PCR; TCRdb lists only in-frame clones, some missing. The sample has 55,000 to 80,000 clones, roughly 65% seen once. The sample was PBMCs. The chain employs TRBV21-1 and TRBJ2-7; TRBD1 is taken as the D call from the table, unchecked against the DNA. TRBV21-1 is flagged as a pseudogene. The receptor's source is a woman aged 25 to 45 in good health and CMV-seronegative. CDR3 loop: CASSDRDRGPGSYEQYF. CDR3 sequence (DNA): TGTGCCAGCAGCGACCGGGACAGGGGGCCAGGTTCCTACGAGCAGTACTTC.